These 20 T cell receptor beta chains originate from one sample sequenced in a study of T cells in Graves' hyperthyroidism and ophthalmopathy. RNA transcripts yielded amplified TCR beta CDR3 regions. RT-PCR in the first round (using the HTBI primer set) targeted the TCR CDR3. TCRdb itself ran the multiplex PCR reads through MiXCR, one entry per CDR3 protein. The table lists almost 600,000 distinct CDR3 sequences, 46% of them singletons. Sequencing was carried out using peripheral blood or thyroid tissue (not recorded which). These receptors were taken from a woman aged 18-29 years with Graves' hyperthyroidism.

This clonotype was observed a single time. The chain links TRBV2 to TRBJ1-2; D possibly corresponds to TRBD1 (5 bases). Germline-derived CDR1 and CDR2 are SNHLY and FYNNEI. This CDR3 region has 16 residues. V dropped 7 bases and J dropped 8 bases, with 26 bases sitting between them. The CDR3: CASNPSGGTSGEGYTF. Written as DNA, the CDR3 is TGTGCCAGCAATCCCTCCGGAGGGACTAGCGGGGAAGGCTACACCTTC.

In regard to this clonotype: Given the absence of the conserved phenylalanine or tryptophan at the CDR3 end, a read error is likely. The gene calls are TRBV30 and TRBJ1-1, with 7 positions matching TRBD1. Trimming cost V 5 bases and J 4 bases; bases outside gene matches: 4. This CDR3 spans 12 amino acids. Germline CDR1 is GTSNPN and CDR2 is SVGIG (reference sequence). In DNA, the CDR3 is TGTGCCTGGGGGGACAGCGCCACTGAAGCTTTCCTT. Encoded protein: CAWGDSATEAFL.

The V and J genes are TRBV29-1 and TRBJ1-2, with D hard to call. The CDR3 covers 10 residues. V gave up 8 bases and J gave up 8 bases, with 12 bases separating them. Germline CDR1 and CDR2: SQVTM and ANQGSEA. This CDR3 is CSLIMGGYTF. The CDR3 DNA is TGCAGCTTAATTATGGGCGGCTACACCTTC.

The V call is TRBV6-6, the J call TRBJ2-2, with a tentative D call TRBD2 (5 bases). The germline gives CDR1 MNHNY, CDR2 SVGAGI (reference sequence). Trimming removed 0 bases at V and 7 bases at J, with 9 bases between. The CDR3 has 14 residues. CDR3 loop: CASSYSRVVGELFF. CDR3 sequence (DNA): TGTGCCAGCAGTTACTCGAGGGTTGTCGGGGAGCTGTTTTTT.

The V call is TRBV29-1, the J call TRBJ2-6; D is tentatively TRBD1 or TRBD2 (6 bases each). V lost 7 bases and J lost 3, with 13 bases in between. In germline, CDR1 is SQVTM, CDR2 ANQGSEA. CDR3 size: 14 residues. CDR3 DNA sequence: TGCAGCGCCGGGGGCAGGGATGGGGCCAACGTCCTGACTTTC. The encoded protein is CSAGGRDGANVLTF.

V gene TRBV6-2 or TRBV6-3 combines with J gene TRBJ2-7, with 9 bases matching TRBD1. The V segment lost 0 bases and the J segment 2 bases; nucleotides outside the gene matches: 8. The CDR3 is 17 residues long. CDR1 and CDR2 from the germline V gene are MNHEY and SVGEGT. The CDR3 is CASSYSTGTGRPYEQYF. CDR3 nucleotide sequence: TGTGCCAGCAGTTACTCGACCGGGACAGGGCGTCCCTACGAGCAGTACTTC.

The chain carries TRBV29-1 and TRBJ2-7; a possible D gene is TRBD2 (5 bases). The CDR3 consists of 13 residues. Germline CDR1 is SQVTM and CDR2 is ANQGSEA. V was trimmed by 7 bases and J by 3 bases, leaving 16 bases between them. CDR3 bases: TGCAGCGGGAGACTGGGCGAGGGCTACGAGCAGTACTTC. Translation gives CSGRLGEGYEQYF.

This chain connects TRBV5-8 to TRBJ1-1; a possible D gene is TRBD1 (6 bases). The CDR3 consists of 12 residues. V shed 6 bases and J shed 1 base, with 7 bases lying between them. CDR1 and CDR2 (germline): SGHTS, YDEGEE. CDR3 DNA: TGTGCCAGCAAGGGGGAGAACACTGAAGCTTTCTTT. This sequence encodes CASKGENTEAFF.

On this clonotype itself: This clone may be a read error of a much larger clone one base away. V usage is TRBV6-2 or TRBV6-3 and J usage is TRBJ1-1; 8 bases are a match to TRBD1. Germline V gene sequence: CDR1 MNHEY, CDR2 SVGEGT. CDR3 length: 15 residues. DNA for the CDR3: TGTGTCAGCAGTTCCAGGACAGGGAGGGTCACTGAAGCTTTCTTT. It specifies CVSSSRTGRVTEAFF.

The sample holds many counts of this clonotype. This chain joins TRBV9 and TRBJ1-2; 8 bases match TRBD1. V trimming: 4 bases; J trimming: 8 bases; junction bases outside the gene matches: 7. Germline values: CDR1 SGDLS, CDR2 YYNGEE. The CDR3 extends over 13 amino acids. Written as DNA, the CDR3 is TGTGCCAGCAGCACCCGACAGGGGCTGGGCTACACCTTC. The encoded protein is CASSTRQGLGYTF.

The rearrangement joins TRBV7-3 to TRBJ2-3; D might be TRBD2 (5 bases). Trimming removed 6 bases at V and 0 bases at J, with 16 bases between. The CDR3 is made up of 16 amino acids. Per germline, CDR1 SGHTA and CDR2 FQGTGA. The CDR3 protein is CASRPRASYSTDTQYF. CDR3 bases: TGTGCCAGCAGACCTAGAGCTAGCTACAGCACAGATACGCAGTATTTT.

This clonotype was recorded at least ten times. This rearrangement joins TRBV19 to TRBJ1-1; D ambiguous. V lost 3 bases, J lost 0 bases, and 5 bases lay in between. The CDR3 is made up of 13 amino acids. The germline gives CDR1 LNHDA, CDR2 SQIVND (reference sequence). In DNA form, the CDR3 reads TGTGCCAGTAGTATTGTCTTGAACACTGAAGCTTTCTTT. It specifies CASSIVLNTEAFF. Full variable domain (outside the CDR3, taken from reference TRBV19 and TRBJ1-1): DGGITQSPKYLFRKEGQNVTLSCEQNLNHDAMYWYRQDPGQGLRLIYYSQIVNDFQKGDIAEGYSVSREKKESFPLTVTSAQKNPTAFYLCASSIVLNTEAFFGQGTRLTVV.

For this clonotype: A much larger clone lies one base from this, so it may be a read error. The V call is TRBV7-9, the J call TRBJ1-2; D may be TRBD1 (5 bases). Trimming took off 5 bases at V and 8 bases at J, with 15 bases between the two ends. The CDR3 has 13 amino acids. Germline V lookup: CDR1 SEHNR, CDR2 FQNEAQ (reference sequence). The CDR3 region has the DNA TGTGCCAGCAGCGCGGACGGGGGGGGGGGCTACACCTTC. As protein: CASSADGGGGYTF.

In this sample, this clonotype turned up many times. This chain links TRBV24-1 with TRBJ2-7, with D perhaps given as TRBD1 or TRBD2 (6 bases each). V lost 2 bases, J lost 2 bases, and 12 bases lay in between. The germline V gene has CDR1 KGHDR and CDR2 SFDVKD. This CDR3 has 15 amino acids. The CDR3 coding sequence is TGTGCCACCAGTGATTGGAGGGACACAGCCTACGAGCAGTACTTC. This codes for CATSDWRDTAYEQYF.

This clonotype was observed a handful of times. The CDR3 region has the DNA TGTGCCAGCAGCCATGGAGCGGGAGAGACCCAGTACTTC. This encodes CASSHGAGETQYF. The V call is TRBV3-1, the J call TRBJ2-5; TRBD2 is a possible D gene (6 bases). V shed 3 bases and J shed 4 bases, with 9 bases lying between them. Germline CDR1 and CDR2: LGHDT and YNNKEL (reference sequence). The CDR3 extends over 13 amino acids.

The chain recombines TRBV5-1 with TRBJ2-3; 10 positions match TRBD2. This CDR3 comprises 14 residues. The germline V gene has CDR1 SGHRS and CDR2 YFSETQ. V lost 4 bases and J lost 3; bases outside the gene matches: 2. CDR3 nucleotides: TGCGCCAGCAGCCCGGGACTAGCGACAGATACGCAGTATTTT. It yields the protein CASSPGLATDTQYF. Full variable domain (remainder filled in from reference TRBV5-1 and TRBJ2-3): KAGVTQTPRYLIKTRGQQVTLSCSPISGHRSVSWYQQTPGQGLQFLFEYFSETQRNKGNFPGRFSGRQFSNSRSEMNVSTLELGDSALYLCASSPGLATDTQYFGPGTRLTVL.

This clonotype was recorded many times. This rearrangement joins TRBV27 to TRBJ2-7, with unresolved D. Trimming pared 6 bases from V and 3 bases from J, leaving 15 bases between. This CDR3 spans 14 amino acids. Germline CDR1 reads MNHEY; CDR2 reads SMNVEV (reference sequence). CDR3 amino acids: CASSPSLAVYEQYF. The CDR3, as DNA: TGTGCCAGCAGCCCCTCCCTGGCGGTCTACGAGCAGTACTTC.

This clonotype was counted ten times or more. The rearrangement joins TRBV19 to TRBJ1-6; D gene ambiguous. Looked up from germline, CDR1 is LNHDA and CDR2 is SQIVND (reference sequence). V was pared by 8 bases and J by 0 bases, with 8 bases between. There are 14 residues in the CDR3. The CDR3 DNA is TGTGCCAGTCGGATCGGCTCCTATAATTCACCCCTCCACTTT. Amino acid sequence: CASRIGSYNSPLHF.

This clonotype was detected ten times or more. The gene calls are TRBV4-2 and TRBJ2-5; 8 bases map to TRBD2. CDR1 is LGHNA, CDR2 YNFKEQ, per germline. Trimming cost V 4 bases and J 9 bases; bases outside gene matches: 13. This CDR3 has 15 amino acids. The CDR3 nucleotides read TGTGCCAGCAGCCTCCAAGCGGGAGAGCTGGGGTCCCAGTACTTC. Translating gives CASSLQAGELGSQYF.

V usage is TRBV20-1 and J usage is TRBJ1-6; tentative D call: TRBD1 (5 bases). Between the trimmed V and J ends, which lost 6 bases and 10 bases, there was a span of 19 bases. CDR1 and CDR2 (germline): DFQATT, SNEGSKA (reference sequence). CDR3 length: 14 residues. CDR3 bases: TGCAGTGCCACCAGCCGAGAGGCAGGGTCACCCCTCCACTTT. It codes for CSATSREAGSPLHF.